Listed below are T cell receptor beta chains from one sample, sequenced in a study of blood T cell repertoires in COVID-19. Sequenced by immunoSEQ multiplex PCR; TCRdb stores in-frame clones only, minus some. The table shows approximately 300,000 clones, with approximately 88% occurring only once. The sample comprised peripheral blood. Source of these receptors: a woman aged 45-65 years with active or convalescent COVID-19. Both conserved end residues are part of each CDR3. The D gene is left open where the match is weak. Clone size, where shown, is once, few, many, or a class for clones that have expanded.

D gene: -; clone size: -; J gene: TRBJ2-7; V gene: TRBV4-3; CDR3 protein: CASSQEITYEQYF; CDR3 DNA: TGCGCCAGCAGCCAAGAGATAACTTACGAGCAGTACTTC
D gene: TRBD1; clone size: -; J gene: TRBJ2-3; V gene: TRBV19; CDR3 protein: CASSIQGQGASDTQYF; CDR3 DNA: TGTGCCAGTAGTATCCAGGGACAGGGGGCGTCAGATACGCAGTATTTT
D gene: TRBD2; clone size: -; J gene: TRBJ2-1; V gene: TRBV14; CDR3 protein: CASRDTAAGAFYNEQFF; CDR3 DNA: TGTGCCAGCAGGGACACCGCAGCGGGGGCCTTTTACAATGAGCAGTTCTTC
D gene: -; clone size: -; J gene: TRBJ1-5; V gene: TRBV9; CDR3 protein: CASSAQGLQPQHF; CDR3 DNA: TGTGCCAGCAGCGCGCAGGGGCTGCAGCCCCAGCATTTT
D gene: TRBD1; clone size: few; J gene: TRBJ2-7; V gene: TRBV5-1; CDR3 protein: CASSYTGGPLDEQYF; CDR3 DNA: TGCGCCAGCAGCTACACAGGGGGCCCCCTTGACGAGCAGTACTTC
D gene: -; clone size: -; J gene: TRBJ2-2; V gene: TRBV2; CDR3 protein: CASSLNSGELFF; CDR3 DNA: TGTGCCAGCAGCCTCAACTCCGGGGAGCTGTTTTTT
D gene: -; clone size: -; J gene: TRBJ1-4; V gene: TRBV30; CDR3 protein: CAWSLPYRTGEKLFF; CDR3 DNA: TGTGCCTGGAGCCTCCCCTATCGGACTGGAGAAAAACTGTTTTTT
D gene: -; clone size: -; J gene: TRBJ1-5; V gene: TRBV30; CDR3 protein: CAWSSVRGQNQPQHF; CDR3 DNA: TGTGCCTGGAGTAGCGTCAGGGGACAAAATCAGCCCCAGCATTTT
D gene: -; clone size: -; J gene: TRBJ1-5; V gene: TRBV6-5; CDR3 protein: CASSRGRSNQPQHF; CDR3 DNA: TGTGCCAGCAGTCGCGGTAGGAGCAATCAGCCCCAGCATTTT
D gene: -; clone size: -; J gene: TRBJ1-1; V gene: TRBV30; CDR3 protein: CAWSERSEAFF; CDR3 DNA: TGTGCCTGGAGTGAGAGGTCTGAAGCTTTCTTT
D gene: -; clone size: -; J gene: TRBJ1-3; V gene: TRBV5-1; CDR3 protein: CASSFNGNTIYF; CDR3 DNA: TGCGCCAGCAGCTTCAATGGAAACACCATATATTTT
D gene: TRBD1; clone size: -; J gene: TRBJ1-2; V gene: TRBV6-6; CDR3 protein: CASSYPQGTNYGYTF; CDR3 DNA: TGTGCCAGCAGTTACCCACAGGGGACTAACTATGGCTACACCTTC
D gene: TRBD2; clone size: -; J gene: TRBJ2-4; V gene: TRBV2; CDR3 protein: CASKEGTSRLAKNIQYF; CDR3 DNA: TGTGCCAGCAAGGAGGGGACTAGCCGTTTAGCCAAAAACATTCAGTACTTC
D gene: TRBD2; clone size: -; J gene: TRBJ2-1; V gene: TRBV4-3; CDR3 protein: CASSQGREGWNNEQFF; CDR3 DNA: TGCGCCAGCAGCCAAGGGCGGGAGGGCTGGAACAATGAGCAGTTCTTC
D gene: -; clone size: once; J gene: TRBJ1-1; V gene: TRBV5-4; CDR3 protein: CASSLKKEFMNTEAFF; CDR3 DNA: TGTGCCAGCAGCTTAAAAAAGGAGTTCATGAACACTGAAGCTTTCTTT
D gene: -; clone size: -; J gene: TRBJ2-4; V gene: TRBV30; CDR3 protein: CAWSVSSGNIQYF; CDR3 DNA: TGTGCCTGGAGTGTAAGTAGTGGAAACATTCAGTACTTC
D gene: -; clone size: -; J gene: TRBJ2-3; V gene: TRBV4-3; CDR3 protein: CASSQDLLATDTQYF; CDR3 DNA: TGCGCCAGCAGCCAAGATTTACTAGCAACGGATACGCAGTATTTT
D gene: TRBD1; clone size: -; J gene: TRBJ1-2; V gene: TRBV7-2; CDR3 protein: CASSPGQGDGYTF; CDR3 DNA: TGTGCCAGCAGCCCTGGACAGGGGGATGGCTACACCTTC
D gene: -; clone size: -; J gene: TRBJ2-7; V gene: TRBV20-1; CDR3 protein: CSARAGAEQYF; CDR3 DNA: TGCAGTGCTAGAGCGGGTGCCGAGCAGTACTTC
D gene: -; clone size: -; J gene: TRBJ1-2; V gene: TRBV3-1/TRBV3-2; CDR3 protein: CASSHDTPGGYTF; CDR3 DNA: TGTGCCAGCAGCCATGACACCCCTGGAGGCTACACCTTC
D gene: TRBD1; clone size: -; J gene: TRBJ1-5; V gene: TRBV5-4; CDR3 protein: CASSFDRDQPQHF; CDR3 DNA: TGTGCCAGCAGCTTCGACAGGGATCAGCCCCAGCATTTT
D gene: -; clone size: -; J gene: TRBJ1-2; V gene: TRBV28; CDR3 protein: CAVNYQGNYGYTF; CDR3 DNA: TGTGCCGTAAATTATCAGGGGAACTATGGCTACACCTTC
D gene: -; clone size: -; J gene: TRBJ1-5; V gene: TRBV11-2; CDR3 protein: CASSLVAGANQPQHF; CDR3 DNA: TGTGCCAGCAGCTTAGTGGCAGGGGCCAATCAGCCCCAGCATTTT
D gene: TRBD1; clone size: -; J gene: TRBJ1-1; V gene: TRBV27; CDR3 protein: CASSLGQGFRTEAFF; CDR3 DNA: TGTGCCAGCAGCCTCGGACAGGGGTTTCGCACTGAAGCTTTCTTT
D gene: TRBD1; clone size: -; J gene: TRBJ1-2; V gene: TRBV5-1; CDR3 protein: CASSPTGQGANLDYGYTF; CDR3 DNA: TGCGCCAGCAGCCCCACAGGACAGGGGGCTAACTTGGACTATGGCTACACCTTC
D gene: TRBD1; clone size: -; J gene: TRBJ2-7; V gene: TRBV6-2/TRBV6-3; CDR3 protein: CASSYTGDEQYF; CDR3 DNA: TGTGCCAGCAGTTACACAGGGGACGAGCAGTACTTC
D gene: TRBD1; clone size: once; J gene: TRBJ1-1; V gene: TRBV10-3; CDR3 protein: CAIRGTADTEAFF; CDR3 DNA: TGTGCCATCAGAGGGACAGCCGACACTGAAGCTTTCTTT
D gene: -; clone size: once; J gene: TRBJ1-3; V gene: TRBV21-1; CDR3 protein: CASNLQERSGNTIYF; CDR3 DNA: TGTGCCAGCAACTTACAGGAGCGCTCTGGAAACACCATATATTTT
D gene: -; clone size: -; J gene: TRBJ2-3; V gene: TRBV5-1; CDR3 protein: CASSMGTTATDTQYF; CDR3 DNA: TGCGCCAGCAGCATGGGGACGACAGCCACAGATACGCAGTATTTT
D gene: -; clone size: few; J gene: TRBJ1-5; V gene: TRBV7-3; CDR3 protein: CASSLTGGSNQPQHF; CDR3 DNA: TGTGCCAGCAGCTTAACAGGGGGTAGCAATCAGCCCCAGCATTTT
D gene: -; clone size: few; J gene: TRBJ2-1; V gene: TRBV7-3; CDR3 protein: CASSLSSSGNEQFF; CDR3 DNA: TGTGCCAGCAGCTTATCAAGCTCGGGGAATGAGCAGTTCTTC
D gene: -; clone size: -; J gene: TRBJ1-5; V gene: TRBV5-1; CDR3 protein: CASKLDSSNQPQHF; CDR3 DNA: TGCGCCAGCAAATTAGACAGTAGCAATCAGCCCCAGCATTTT
D gene: TRBD1; clone size: -; J gene: TRBJ2-5; V gene: TRBV5-1; CDR3 protein: CASSSGTGKKTQYF; CDR3 DNA: TGCGCCAGCAGCTCGGGGACAGGGAAAAAGACCCAGTACTTC
D gene: TRBD2; clone size: -; J gene: TRBJ2-7; V gene: TRBV4-3; CDR3 protein: CASSQQAGATYEQYF; CDR3 DNA: TGCGCCAGCAGCCAACAAGCGGGAGCAACTTACGAGCAGTACTTC